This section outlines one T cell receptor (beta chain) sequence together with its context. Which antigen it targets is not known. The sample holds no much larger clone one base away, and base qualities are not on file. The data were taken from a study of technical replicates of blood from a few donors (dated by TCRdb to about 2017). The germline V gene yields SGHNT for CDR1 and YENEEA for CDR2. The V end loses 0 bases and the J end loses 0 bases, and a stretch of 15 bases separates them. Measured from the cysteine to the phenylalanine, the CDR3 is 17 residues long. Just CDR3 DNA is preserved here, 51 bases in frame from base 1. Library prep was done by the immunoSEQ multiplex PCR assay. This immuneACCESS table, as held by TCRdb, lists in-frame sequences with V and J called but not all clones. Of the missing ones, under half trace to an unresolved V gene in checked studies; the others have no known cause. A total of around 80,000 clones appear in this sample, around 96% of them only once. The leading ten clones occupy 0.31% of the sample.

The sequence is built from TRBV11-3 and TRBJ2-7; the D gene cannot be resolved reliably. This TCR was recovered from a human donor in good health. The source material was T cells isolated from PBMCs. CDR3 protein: CASSLDGLADHSYEQYF. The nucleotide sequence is TGTGCCAGCAGCTTAGATGGCTTGGCAGATCACTCCTACGAGCAGTACTTC.